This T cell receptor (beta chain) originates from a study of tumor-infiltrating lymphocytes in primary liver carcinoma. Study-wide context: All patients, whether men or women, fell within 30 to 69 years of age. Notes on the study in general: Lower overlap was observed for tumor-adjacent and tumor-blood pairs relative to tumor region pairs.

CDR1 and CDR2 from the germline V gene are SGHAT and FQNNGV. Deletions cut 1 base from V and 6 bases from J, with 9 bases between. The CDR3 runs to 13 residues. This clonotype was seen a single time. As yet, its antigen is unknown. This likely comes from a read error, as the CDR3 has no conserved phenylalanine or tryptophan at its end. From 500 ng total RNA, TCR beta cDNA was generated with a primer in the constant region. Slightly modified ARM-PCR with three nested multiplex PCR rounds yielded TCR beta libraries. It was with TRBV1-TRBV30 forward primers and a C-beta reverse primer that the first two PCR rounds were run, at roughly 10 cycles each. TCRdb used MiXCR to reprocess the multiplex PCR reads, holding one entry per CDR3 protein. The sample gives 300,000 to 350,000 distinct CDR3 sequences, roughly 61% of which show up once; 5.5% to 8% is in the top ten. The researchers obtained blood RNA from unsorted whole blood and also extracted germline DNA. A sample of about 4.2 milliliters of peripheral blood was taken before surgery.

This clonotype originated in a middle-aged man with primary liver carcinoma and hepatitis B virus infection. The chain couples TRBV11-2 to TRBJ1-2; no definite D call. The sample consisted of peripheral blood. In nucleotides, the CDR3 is TGTGCCAGCAGCTTAGGAAGTGGTGATGGCTACACCTTA. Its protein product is CASSLGSGDGYTL.